Below, 8 T cell receptor beta chains from the same sample are listed, as sequenced in a study of low-dose radiotherapy and immunotherapy resistance in tumors. Described time point: before trial treatment. Alpha- and beta-chain coverage of first-strand cDNA came from TRAV- and TRBV-specific primers. PCR amplification of the TCRs was performed with Phusion for about 20 PCR cycles, and it relied on a constant-region primer together with a V-primer adapter. TCRdb analysed the reads with MiXCR anew, one entry per CDR3 protein. This sample has tens of thousands of distinct CDR3 sequences; roughly a quarter occur once, and the top ten carry 5.5% to 6%. This specimen was PBMCs, taken before treatment. These receptor sequences come from a male donor with prostate cancer.

This clonotype was detected ten times or more. The rearrangement uses TRBV5-1 and TRBJ2-7; the D call may be TRBD1 or TRBD2 (5 bases each). This CDR3 contains 15 residues. Trimming pared 1 base from V and 5 bases from J, leaving 16 bases between. Germline CDR1 SGHRS, CDR2 YFSETQ. The CDR3 nucleotides read TGCGCCAGCAGCTTGTGGGCCGGGGCGAACGACGAGCAGTACTTC. This sequence encodes CASSLWAGANDEQYF.

The chain has TRBV27 and TRBJ2-1; 10 bases map to TRBD1. In germline, CDR1 is MNHEY, CDR2 SMNVEV (reference sequence). V lost 3 bases to trimming and J lost 10 bases; unmatched junction nucleotides: 12. The CDR3 has 16 amino acids. CDR3 loop: CASSFLRQGAKVEQFF. The CDR3 coding sequence is TGTGCCAGCAGTTTCCTTAGACAGGGGGCTAAGGTGGAGCAGTTCTTC.

This clonotype has ten or more counts. V gene TRBV7-2 combines with J gene TRBJ2-1; the match to TRBD2 covers 9 bases. With 0 bases clipped from V and 7 bases from J, the junction kept 7 bases outside the gene matches. From germline, CDR1 is SGHTA and CDR2 FQGNSA. The CDR3 covers 16 residues. Here the CDR3 reads CASSLATSGLRNEQFF. CDR3 DNA sequence: TGTGCCAGCAGCTTAGCAACTAGCGGGTTAAGAAATGAGCAGTTCTTC.

This clonotype was detected ten times or more. The rearrangement joins TRBV30 to TRBJ1-2; perhaps TRBD1 as D (6 bases). Germline V gene lookup returns CDR1 GTSNPN and CDR2 SVGIG (reference sequence). The ends were cut back, 5 bases at V and 0 bases at J, with 10 bases in the middle. The CDR3 consists of 13 residues. In DNA form, the CDR3 reads TGTGCCTGGGACAGGAGTTCTAACTATGGCTACACCTTC. Translation gives CAWDRSSNYGYTF. Full variable domain (remainder filled in from reference TRBV30 and TRBJ1-2): SQTIHQWPATLVQPVGSPLSLECTVEGTSNPNLYWYRQAAGRGLQLLFYSVGIGQISSEVPQNLSASRPQDRQFILSSKKLLLSDSGFYLCAWDRSSNYGYTFGSGTRLTVV.

Notes on this clonotype: This may be a read error: a much more frequent sequence differs by one nucleotide. CDR3 nucleotide sequence: TGTGCCAGCAGCCCCCACGCGAGCTCCTACAATGAGCAGTTCTTC. Protein: CASSPHASSYNEQFF. V is TRBV7-2 and J is TRBJ2-1; D remains ambiguous. CDR3 length: 15 amino acids. V was clipped by 5 bases and J by 0 bases, with 11 bases between them. The germline V gene has CDR1 SGHTA and CDR2 FQGNSA.

In its sample, this clonotype was seen many times. V is TRBV25-1 and J is TRBJ1-2, with no clear D. Trimming took 6 bases from V and 0 from J, leaving 11 bases between them. CDR1 is MGHDK and CDR2 is SYGVNS in the germline V gene. There are 14 residues in the CDR3. Written as DNA, the CDR3 is TGTGCCAGCAGAACAGCAGGATCTAACTATGGCTACACCTTC. It codes for CASRTAGSNYGYTF.

This clonotype has at least ten counts. V is TRBV12-3 or TRBV12-4 and J is TRBJ2-7; TRBD2 matches at 10 bases. The CDR3 spans 15 residues. V lost 4 bases and J lost 6; bases outside the gene matches: 9. CDR3 region: CASSSGSGRASEQYF. As DNA, the CDR3 is TGTGCCAGCAGTTCCGGGAGCGGGAGGGCGAGCGAGCAGTACTTC.

The chain uses TRBV20-1 and TRBJ1-4; possibly TRBD1 for D (5 bases). The V end lost 0 bases, the J end lost 3 bases, and 17 bases lay between the germline ends. The CDR3 loop spans 17 amino acids. Germline CDR1 and CDR2: DFQATT and SNEGSKA (reference sequence). CDR3 protein: CSAREASPGQANEKLFF. Written as DNA, the CDR3 is TGCAGTGCTAGAGAGGCCTCCCCAGGGCAAGCTAATGAAAAACTGTTTTTT.